Following are 5 T cell receptor beta chains from one sample sequenced in a study of long-term antiretroviral therapy in people with HIV. Survey-level immunoSEQ v3.0 assays were run. TCRdb's copy holds only in-frame clones and misses some; the assay was immunoSEQ multiplex PCR. The sample has around 34,000 clones; 80% to 85% are singletons. The sequencing used unsorted PBMCs, collected 1.5 years after starting antiretroviral therapy. These receptors were taken from a man between 18 and 35 years old with HIV.

The gene calls are TRBV18 and TRBJ2-7; TRBD1 is a possible D gene (6 bases). Trimming took 3 bases from V and 5 from J, leaving 17 bases between them. CDR3 length: 15 residues. Germline V gene lookup returns CDR1 KGHSH and CDR2 LQKENI. DNA for the CDR3: TGTGCCAGCTCACCGGGAACAGGGCGTACGGACGAGCAGTACTTC. Residues: CASSPGTGRTDEQYF.

J is TRBJ1-5 and V is TRBV18; unclear D gene. Germline values: CDR1 KGHSH, CDR2 LQKENI. The length of the CDR3 is 15 residues. The V end was cut by 5 bases, the J end by 3 bases, with 14 bases between. The CDR3 here is CASSFRTGDNQPQHF. For the CDR3, the DNA is TGTGCCAGCTCATTTCGGACTGGGGACAATCAGCCCCAGCATTTT.

This clone came up once. The chain employs TRBV9 and TRBJ2-5; D is unclear. CDR3 length equals 14 residues. Per the germline V gene, CDR1 is SGDLS and CDR2 is YYNGEE. V was cut by 3 bases and J by 4 bases, with 13 bases left in between. The chain's CDR3 is CASSDLTHGETQYF. Written as DNA, the CDR3 is TGTGCCAGCAGCGATTTGACCCATGGAGAGACCCAGTACTTC.

The chain joins TRBV5-4 to TRBJ2-7; perhaps TRBD2 as D (6 bases). With 0 bases removed from V and 6 bases from J, the gap between germline ends came to 7 bases. Germline V gene lookup returns CDR1 SGHNT and CDR2 YYREEE (reference sequence). This CDR3 comprises 12 residues. CDR3 nucleotides: TGTGCCAGCAGCTTGGTGGGGGGCGAGCAGTACTTC. Its protein product is CASSLVGGEQYF.

V and J are TRBV15 and TRBJ2-7, with TRBD2 matching over 10 bases. Germline V gene sequence: CDR1 LNHNV, CDR2 YYDKDF (reference sequence). Trimming removed 3 bases from V and 0 bases from J; junction bases left unmatched: 17. The CDR3 totals 20 residues. For the CDR3, the DNA is TGTGCCACCAGCAGGTCTTGGGGTAGCGGGAGGTCAGGTGGCTCCTACGAGCAGTACTTC. Protein product: CATSRSWGSGRSGGSYEQYF.